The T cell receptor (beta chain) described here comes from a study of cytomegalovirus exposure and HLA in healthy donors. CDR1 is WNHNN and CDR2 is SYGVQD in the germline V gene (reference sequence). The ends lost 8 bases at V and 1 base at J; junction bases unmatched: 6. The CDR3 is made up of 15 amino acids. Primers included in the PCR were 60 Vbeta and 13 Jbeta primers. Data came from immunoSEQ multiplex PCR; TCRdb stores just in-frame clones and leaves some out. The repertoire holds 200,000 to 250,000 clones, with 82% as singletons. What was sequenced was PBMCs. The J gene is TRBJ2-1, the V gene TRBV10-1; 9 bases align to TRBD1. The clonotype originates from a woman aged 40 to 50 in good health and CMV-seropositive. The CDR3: CASSTGQGSYNEQFF. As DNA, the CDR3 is TGCGCCAGCTCAACCGGACAGGGGTCCTACAATGAGCAGTTCTTC.